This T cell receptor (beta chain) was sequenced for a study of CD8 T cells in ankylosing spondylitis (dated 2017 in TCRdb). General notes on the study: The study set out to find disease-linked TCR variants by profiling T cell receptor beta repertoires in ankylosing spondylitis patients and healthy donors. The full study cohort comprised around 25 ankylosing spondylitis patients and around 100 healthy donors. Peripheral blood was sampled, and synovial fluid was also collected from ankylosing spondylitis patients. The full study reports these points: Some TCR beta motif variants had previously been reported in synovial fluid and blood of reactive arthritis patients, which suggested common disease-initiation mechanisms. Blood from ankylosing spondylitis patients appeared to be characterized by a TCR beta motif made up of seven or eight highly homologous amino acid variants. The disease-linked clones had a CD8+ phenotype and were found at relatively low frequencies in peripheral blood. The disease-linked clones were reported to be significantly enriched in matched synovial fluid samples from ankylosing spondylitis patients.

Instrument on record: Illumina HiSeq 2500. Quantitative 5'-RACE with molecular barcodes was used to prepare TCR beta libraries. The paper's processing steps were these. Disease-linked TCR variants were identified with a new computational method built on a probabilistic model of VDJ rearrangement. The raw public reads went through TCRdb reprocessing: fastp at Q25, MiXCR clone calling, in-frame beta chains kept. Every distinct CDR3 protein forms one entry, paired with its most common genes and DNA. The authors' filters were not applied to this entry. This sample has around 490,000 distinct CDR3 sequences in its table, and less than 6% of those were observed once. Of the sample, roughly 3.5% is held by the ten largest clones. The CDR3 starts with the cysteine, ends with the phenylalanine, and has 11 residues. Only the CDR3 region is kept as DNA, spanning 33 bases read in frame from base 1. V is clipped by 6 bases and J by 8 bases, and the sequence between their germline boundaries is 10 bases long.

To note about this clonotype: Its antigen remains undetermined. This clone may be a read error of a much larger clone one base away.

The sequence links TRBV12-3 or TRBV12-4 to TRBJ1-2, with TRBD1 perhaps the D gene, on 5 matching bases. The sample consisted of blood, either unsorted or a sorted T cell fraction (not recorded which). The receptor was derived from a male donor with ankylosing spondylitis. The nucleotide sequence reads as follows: TGTGCCAGCAGCTCAGGGATGGGCTACACCTTC. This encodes CASSSGMGYTF.